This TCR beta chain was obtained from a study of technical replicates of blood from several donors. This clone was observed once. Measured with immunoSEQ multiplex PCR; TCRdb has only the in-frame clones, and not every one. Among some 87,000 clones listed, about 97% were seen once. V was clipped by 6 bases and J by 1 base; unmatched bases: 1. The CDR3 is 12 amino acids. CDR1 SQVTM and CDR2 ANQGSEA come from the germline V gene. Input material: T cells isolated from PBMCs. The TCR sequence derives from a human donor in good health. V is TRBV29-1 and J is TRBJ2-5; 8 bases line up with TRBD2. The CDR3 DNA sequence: TGCAGCGTAGGGACTAGCCAAGAGACCCAGTACTTC. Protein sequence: CSVGTSQETQYF. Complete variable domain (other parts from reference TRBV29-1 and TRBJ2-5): SAVISQKPSRDICQRGTSLTIQCQVDSQVTMMFWYRQQPGQSLTLIATANQGSEATYESGFVIDKFPISRPNLTFSTLTVSNMSPEDSSIYLCSVGTSQETQYFGPGTRLLVL.